This T cell receptor (beta chain) derives from a study of T cell changes during pregnancy in multiple sclerosis. The table came from immunoSEQ multiplex PCR; TCRdb's copy has only in-frame clones and leaves some out. This table has about 68,000 clones, around 90% appearing once. The clonotype was recovered from a female donor in good health, enrolled as a control in a pregnancy study. The sample consisted of peripheral blood, taken in the second trimester of pregnancy.

CDR3 loop: CASSSLAGENEQFF. The CDR3 bases are TGTGCCAGCAGCTCACTAGCGGGAGAAAATGAGCAGTTCTTC. This chain joins TRBV7-2 and TRBJ2-1; the match to TRBD2 covers 11 bases. The CDR3 is 14 residues long. Trimming took 4 bases from V and 7 from J; bases not matched to a gene: 3. Germline V lookup: CDR1 SGHTA, CDR2 FQGNSA.